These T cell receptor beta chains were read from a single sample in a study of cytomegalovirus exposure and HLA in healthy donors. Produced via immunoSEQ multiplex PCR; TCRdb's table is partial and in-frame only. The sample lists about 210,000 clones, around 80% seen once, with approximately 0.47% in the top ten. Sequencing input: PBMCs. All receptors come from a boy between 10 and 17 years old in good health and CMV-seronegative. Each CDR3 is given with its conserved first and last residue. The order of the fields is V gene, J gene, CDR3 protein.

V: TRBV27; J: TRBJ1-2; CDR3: CASSLDARDRDGYTF
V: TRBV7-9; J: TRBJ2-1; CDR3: CASPLAEAYNEQFF
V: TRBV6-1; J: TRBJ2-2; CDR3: CASSELVPLTNTGELFF
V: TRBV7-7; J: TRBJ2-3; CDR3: CASSLDPSGVEYF
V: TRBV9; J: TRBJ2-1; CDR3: CASSPGPRFF
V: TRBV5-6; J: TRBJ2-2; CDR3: CASSLVSPSPGELFF
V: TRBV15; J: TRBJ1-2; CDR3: CATSRDRSRYYGYTF
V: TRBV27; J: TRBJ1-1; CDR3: CASSLVPGMGAFF
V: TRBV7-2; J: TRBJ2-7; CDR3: CASSLALAYEQYF
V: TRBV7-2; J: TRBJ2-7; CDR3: CASSPSGGISYEQYF
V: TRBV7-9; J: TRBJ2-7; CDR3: CASSTSTRQYF
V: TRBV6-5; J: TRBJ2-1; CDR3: CASSYLAGGDNEQFF
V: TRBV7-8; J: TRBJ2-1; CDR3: CASSRGRANNEQFF
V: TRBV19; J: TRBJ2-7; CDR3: CASRPGQGGEQYF
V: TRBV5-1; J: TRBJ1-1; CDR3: CASSLTGVNTEAFF
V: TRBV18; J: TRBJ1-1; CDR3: CASSWDREAFF
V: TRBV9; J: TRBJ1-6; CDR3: CASSVDPGGTPLHF
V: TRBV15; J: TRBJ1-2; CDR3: CATSREVAPGNYGYTF
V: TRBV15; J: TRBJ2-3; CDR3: CATSRGRPGTDTQYF
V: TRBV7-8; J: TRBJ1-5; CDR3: CASSGRDRGGNQPQHF
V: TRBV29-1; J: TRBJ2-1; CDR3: CSGGQGAYNEQFF
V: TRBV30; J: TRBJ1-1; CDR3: CAWRRDRNTEAFF
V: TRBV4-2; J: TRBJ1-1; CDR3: CASSQAVSGTEASF
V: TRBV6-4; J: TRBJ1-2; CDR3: CASSATRGQDGYTF
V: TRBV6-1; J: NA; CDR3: CASSEGTSGISYEQYF
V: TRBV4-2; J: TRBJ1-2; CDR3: CASSQTGAGYGYTF
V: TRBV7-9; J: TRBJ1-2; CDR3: CASTHPGQGYTF
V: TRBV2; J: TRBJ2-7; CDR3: CASSPLQTGTYEQYF
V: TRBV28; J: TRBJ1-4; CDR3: CASRQIGTGHEKLFF
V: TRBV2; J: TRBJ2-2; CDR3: CASNLVRDGRGIGELFF
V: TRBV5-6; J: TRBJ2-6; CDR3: CASNSTGTGSGWANVLTF
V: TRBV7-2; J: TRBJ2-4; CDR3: CASSYRTGANIQYF
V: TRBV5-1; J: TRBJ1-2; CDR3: CASSGGTVYGYTF
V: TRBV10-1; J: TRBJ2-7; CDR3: CASSESKGGGHEQYF
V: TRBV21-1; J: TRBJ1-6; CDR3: CASSNWGDSPLHF
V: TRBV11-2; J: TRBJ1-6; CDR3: CASSLGTAGAYNSPLHF
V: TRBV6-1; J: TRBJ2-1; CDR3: CASRMGQGSYNEQFF
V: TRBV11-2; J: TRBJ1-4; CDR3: CASSSFRDRAGEKLFF
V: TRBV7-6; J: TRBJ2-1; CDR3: CASSLVGQGGGEQFF
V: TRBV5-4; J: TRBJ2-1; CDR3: CASSPTSGELYEQFF
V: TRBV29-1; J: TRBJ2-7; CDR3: CSGTSGRYEQYF
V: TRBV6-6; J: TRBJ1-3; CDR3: CASSSLGGYTIYF
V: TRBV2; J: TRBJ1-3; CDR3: CASFRGRSGNTIYF
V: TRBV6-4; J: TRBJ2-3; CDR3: CASSALATAGTDTQYF
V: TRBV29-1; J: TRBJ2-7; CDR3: CSVGPAGNYEQYF
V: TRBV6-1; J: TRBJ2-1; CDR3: CASRLSGIPYNEQFF
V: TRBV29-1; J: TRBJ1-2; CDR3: CSAGGGTGHGYTF
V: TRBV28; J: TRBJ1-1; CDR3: CASSLEGARTEAFF
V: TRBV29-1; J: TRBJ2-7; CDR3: CSVGGESYEQYF
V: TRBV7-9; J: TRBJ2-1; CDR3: CAAATGSLTNEQFF
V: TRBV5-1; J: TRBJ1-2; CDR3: CASSPGQGKGWNGYTF
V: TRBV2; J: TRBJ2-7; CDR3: CASRDRVFYEQYF
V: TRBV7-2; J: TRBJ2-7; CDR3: CASSPGLAGGTYEQYF
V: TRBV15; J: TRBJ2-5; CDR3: CATSSLLRGRRETQYF
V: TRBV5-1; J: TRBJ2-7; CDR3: CASRGTGYEQYF